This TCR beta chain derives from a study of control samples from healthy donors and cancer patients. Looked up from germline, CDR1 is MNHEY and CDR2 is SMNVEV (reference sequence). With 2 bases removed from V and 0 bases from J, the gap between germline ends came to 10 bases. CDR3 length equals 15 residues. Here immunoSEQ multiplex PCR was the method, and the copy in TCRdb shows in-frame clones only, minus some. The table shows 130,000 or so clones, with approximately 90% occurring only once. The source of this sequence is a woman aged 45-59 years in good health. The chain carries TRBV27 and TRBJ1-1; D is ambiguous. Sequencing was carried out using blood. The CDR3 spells CASSLQAAMNTEAFF. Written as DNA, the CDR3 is TGTGCCAGCAGTTTACAAGCGGCGATGAACACTGAAGCTTTCTTT.